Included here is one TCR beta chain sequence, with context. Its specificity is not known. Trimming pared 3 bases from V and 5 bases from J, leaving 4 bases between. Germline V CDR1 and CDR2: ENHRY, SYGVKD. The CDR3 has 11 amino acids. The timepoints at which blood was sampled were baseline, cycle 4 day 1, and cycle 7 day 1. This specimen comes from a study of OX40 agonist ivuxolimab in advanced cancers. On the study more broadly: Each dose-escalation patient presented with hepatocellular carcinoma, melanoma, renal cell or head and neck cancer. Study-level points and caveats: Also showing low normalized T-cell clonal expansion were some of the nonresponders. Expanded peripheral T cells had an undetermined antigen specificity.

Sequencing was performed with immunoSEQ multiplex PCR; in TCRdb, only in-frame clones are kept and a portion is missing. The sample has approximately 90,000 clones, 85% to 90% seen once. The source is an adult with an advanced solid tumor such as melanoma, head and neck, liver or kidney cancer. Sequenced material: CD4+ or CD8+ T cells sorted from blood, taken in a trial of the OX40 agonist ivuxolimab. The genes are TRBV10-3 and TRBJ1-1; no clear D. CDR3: CAISEGTEAFF. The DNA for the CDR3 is TGTGCCATCAGTGAAGGGACTGAAGCTTTCTTT.